This T cell receptor beta chain was sequenced for a study of radiation and T cells in renal cell carcinoma. Study-level background: Nephrectomy followed 15 Gy stereotactic body radiation by 4 weeks. Whole-study results and caveats: In blood, top tumor clones expanded by 2 weeks, shrinking by 4.

The CDR3 consists of 13 residues. The ends were cut back, 3 bases at V and 7 bases at J, with 10 bases in the middle. Germline CDR1 and CDR2: MRHNA and SNTAGT. The method was immunoSEQ multiplex PCR; TCRdb's version includes in-frame clones alone and lacks a portion of them. This table holds about 130,000 clones, roughly 77% found once. The time point is: blood 2 weeks post-SBRT. Treatment specified: 15 Gy SBRT to primary tumor, nephrectomy 4 weeks later. Radiation-treated patients gave blood at baseline, week 2 and week 4. As for this clone: Its antigen is as yet unknown.

The sequencing used blood, collected from a patient whose treatment included radiotherapy and nephrectomy. This sequence joins TRBV6-4 and TRBJ2-1; D gene uncertain. This sequence was found in a woman aged 60-70 years with renal cell carcinoma. CDR3 DNA sequence: TGTGCCAGCAGTGAGGAACTACTTAATGAGCAGTTCTTC. Encoded protein: CASSEELLNEQFF.